At least ten counts were recorded for the clone carrying this T cell receptor beta chain. Its antigen is currently unknown. 2 million unsorted PBMCs were stored in RNAlater at -80 °C before RNA extraction. This sample stems from a study of neurological immune-mediated disorders. Trimming pared 2 bases from V and 4 bases from J, leaving 6 bases between. CDR3 length equals 13 residues. Germline lookup yields CDR1 ENHRY and CDR2 SYGVKD. A 10-nucleotide random UMI tagged transcripts in template-switch 5'RACE cDNA synthesis. Every sequencing run generated in excess of 180 million TCR-beta sequences. These sequences covered 15-18 subjects. Using its own MiXCR run on the 5' RACE reads, TCRdb lists one record per CDR3 protein. This table has 55,000 to 75,000 distinct CDR3 sequences, about 2.5% appearing once. Whole-study results and caveats: The greatest degree of TCR clonal expansion was observed in HTLV-1-associated myelopathy, with the lowest in multiple sclerosis, below that of healthy controls.

Input material: PBMCs. V is TRBV10-3 and J is TRBJ1-5; D is perhaps TRBD1 (5 bases). The sequence derives from a man over 45 with multiple sclerosis. The CDR3 region is CAISERGNQPQHF. DNA for the CDR3: TGTGCCATCAGTGAGAGGGGAAATCAGCCCCAGCATTTT.